This TCR beta chain was sequenced in a study of cytomegalovirus exposure and HLA in healthy donors. Overall study context: T cells numbering about 200 million yielded fewer than 140 million unique TCR beta sequences in an earlier analysis. Study-wide results and caveats: Prior analysis indicated that the majority of TCR beta V segments exhibited productivity approximately 90% or approximately 30% of the time. There were approximately 150 TCR beta chains listed as cytomegalovirus-associated.

The PCR was carried out with 60 Vbeta primers and 13 Jbeta primers. Sequencing used immunoSEQ multiplex PCR; TCRdb keeps in-frame clones, though not all of them. The sample has about 120,000 clones, around 77% seen once. Worth noting for this clone: What it binds is not known.

Germline assignment: CDR1 SGHRS and CDR2 YFSETQ. Trimming removed 5 bases at V and 3 bases at J, with 8 bases between. The CDR3 extends over 12 amino acids. Sequencing was performed on PBMCs. The sequence came from a human donor in good health. This chain joins TRBV5-1 and TRBJ2-5; D might be TRBD1 (5 bases). CDR3 in amino acids: CASRDNEETQYF. Written as DNA, the CDR3 is TGCGCCAGCAGGGACAATGAAGAGACCCAGTACTTC.